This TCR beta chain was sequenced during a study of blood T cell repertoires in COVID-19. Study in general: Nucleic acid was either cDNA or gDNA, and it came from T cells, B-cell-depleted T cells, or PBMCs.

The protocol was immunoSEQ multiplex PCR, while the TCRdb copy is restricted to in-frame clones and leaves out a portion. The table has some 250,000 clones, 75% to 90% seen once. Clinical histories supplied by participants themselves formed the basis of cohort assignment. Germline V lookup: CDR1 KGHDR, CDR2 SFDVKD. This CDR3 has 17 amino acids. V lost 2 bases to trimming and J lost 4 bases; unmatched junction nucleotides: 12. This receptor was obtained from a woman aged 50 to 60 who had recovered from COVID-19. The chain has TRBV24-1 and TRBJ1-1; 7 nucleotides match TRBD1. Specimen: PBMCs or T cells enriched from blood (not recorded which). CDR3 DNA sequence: TGTGCCACCAGTGATTCCCCGACAGGGAAGGGGACCACTGAAGCTTTCTTT. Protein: CATSDSPTGKGTTEAFF.